This T cell receptor (beta chain) came from a study of cytomegalovirus exposure and HLA in healthy donors. Germline CDR1 is KGHSH and CDR2 is LQKENI. V shed 3 bases, J shed 3 bases, and the junction held 4 bases outside the gene matches. There are 14 residues in the CDR3. In this sample, this clone turned up once. The antigen is unknown. The study's findings and limits: Reportedly, fewer N-insertions than the approximately 650-donor mean appeared in an Asian-associated ancestry cluster in a later analysis. A later examination showed that TCR association rates differed by HLA locus, with DRB1 most and HLA-C fewest. Most TCR beta V segments were productive about 87% or about 30% of the time in an earlier analysis.

The PCR was carried out with 60 Vbeta primers and 13 Jbeta primers. Per the authors' pipeline: There were around 80 million unique TCR beta chains by a later count, and around 10 million of them were shared. Only in-frame clones appear in the TCRdb table, and some are missing; sequencing was by immunoSEQ multiplex PCR. Clone size and V and J calls were adopted from that table, with D and trimming inferred from the DNA. The sample has roughly 100,000 clones; 82% are singletons. The chain links TRBV18 to TRBJ1-1, with 7 bases identical to TRBD1. The TCR comes from a man aged 45-65 years in good health and CMV-seronegative. The sequenced sample consisted of PBMCs. The CDR3 DNA reads as TGTGCCAGCTCACCCAACACAGGGGACACTGAAGCTTTCTTT. It specifies CASSPNTGDTEAFF.